A single sample gave rise to the 23 T cell receptor beta chains below, sequenced in a study of human T cells and chemical hapten exposure. Blood, whole and unfractionated, served as the source for total RNA extraction. TCRdb re-derived calls from the 5' RACE reads in MiXCR, one entry per CDR3 protein. The repertoire holds about 140,000 distinct CDR3 sequences, with roughly 4.1% as singletons. These receptors all stem from a female donor in good health.

This clonotype was detected ten times or more. The CDR3: CASSVASRGEGGYTF. CDR3 DNA: TGTGCCAGCAGCGTAGCTTCAAGGGGAGAAGGCGGCTACACCTTC. The rearrangement joins TRBV9 to TRBJ1-2, with a weak D call TRBD1 (5 bases). CDR3 length: 15 amino acids. The V and J ends lost 0 bases and 8 bases respectively, with 17 bases between them. Germline values: CDR1 SGDLS, CDR2 YYNGEE.

The table lists this clonotype with many counts. The chain links TRBV28 to TRBJ2-7; no firm D call. This CDR3 contains 14 residues. V shed 5 bases and J shed 1 base, with 12 bases lying between them. Germline values: CDR1 MDHEN, CDR2 SYDVKM. The CDR3 bases are TGTGCCAGCAGTCCTGCCGGACGGTCCTACGAGCAGTACTTC. Encoded protein: CASSPAGRSYEQYF.

This clonotype showed up many times. This rearrangement joins TRBV5-1 to TRBJ1-2; D is unresolved. The CDR3 is made up of 13 amino acids. V lost 1 base and J 7 bases, leaving 11 bases between the germline ends. Per the germline V gene, CDR1 is SGHRS and CDR2 is YFSETQ. The chain's CDR3 is CASSLPGPVGYTF. DNA of the CDR3: TGCGCCAGCAGCTTGCCAGGCCCTGTTGGCTACACCTTC.

This clonotype was seen repeatedly, ten times or more. This sequence joins TRBV11-2 and TRBJ1-1; possible D gene TRBD1, 5 bases. This CDR3 contains 16 residues. Per germline, CDR1 SGHAT and CDR2 FQNNGV. V lost 1 base and J 0 bases, leaving 12 bases between the germline ends. The CDR3 loop reads CASSLVGDLMNTEAFF. CDR3 nucleotides: TGTGCCAGCAGCTTAGTCGGGGACTTGATGAACACTGAAGCTTTCTTT.

This clonotype has ten or more counts. The chain recombines TRBV5-8 with TRBJ2-5; 8 bases fit TRBD2. The junction had 8 bases not matched to a gene; V was cut back by 3 bases and J by 1 base. The CDR3 is 16 amino acids. Germline CDR1 reads SGHTS; CDR2 reads YDEGEE. The DNA of the CDR3 is TGTGCCAGCAGCTCTTGGTTTAGCGGGACCCAAGAGACCCAGTACTTC. Its translation is CASSSWFSGTQETQYF.

There are many counts of this clonotype. The rearrangement uses TRBV10-3 and TRBJ2-7; tentative D call: TRBD1 (6 bases). The CDR3 contains 15 residues. CDR1 and CDR2 from the germline V gene are ENHRY and SYGVKD. V was clipped by 2 bases and J by 3 bases, with 14 bases between them. The CDR3 coding sequence is TGTGCCATCAGTGAGCCCCAGGGGTGTAGCTACGAGCAGTACTTC. It specifies CAISEPQGCSYEQYF.

There are many counts of this clonotype. The rearrangement uses TRBV9 and TRBJ2-3; D possibly corresponds to TRBD1 (6 bases). V was cut by 0 bases and J by 3 bases, with 11 bases left in between. Germline V CDR1 and CDR2: SGDLS, YYNGEE. The CDR3 runs 15 residues. The CDR3 DNA reads TGTGCCAGCAGCGTAGAGGGGGTTGGTACAGATACGCAGTATTTT. Translating it yields CASSVEGVGTDTQYF.

Ten or more counts support this clonotype. The chain uses TRBV4-2 and TRBJ1-1; the D is unclear. Trimming cost V 3 bases and J 2 bases, with 1 base left between them. Germline-derived CDR1 and CDR2 are LGHNA and YNFKEQ. The CDR3 runs to 11 residues. CDR3 in amino acids: CASSHNTEAFF. In DNA form, the CDR3 reads TGTGCCAGCAGCCACAACACTGAAGCTTTCTTT.

In this sample, this clonotype turned up many times. The chain carries TRBV3-1 and TRBJ1-1; D not certain. Germline V gene lookup returns CDR1 LGHDT and CDR2 YNNKEL (reference sequence). V gave up 1 base and J gave up 5 bases, with 11 bases separating them. This CDR3 has 14 amino acids. The CDR3 loop reads CASSQGAGGTEAFF. Written as DNA, the CDR3 is TGTGCCAGCAGCCAAGGAGCAGGAGGGACTGAAGCTTTCTTT.

The table lists this clonotype with a few counts. At one end, the junction sequence differs from germline, possibly due to a read error. The V call is TRBV5-6, the J call TRBJ2-2, with 9 bases that match TRBD1. The germline V gene has CDR1 SGHDT and CDR2 YYEEEE. This CDR3 contains 16 residues. The DNA of the CDR3 is TGTGCCAGCAGCTTGGTGGGACAGGGTCCCTCCGGCGAGCTGTTTTTT. Its translation is CASSLVGQGPSGELFF.

The V call is TRBV15, the J call TRBJ1-5, with D possibly matching TRBD1 (6 bases). The germline V and J ends were trimmed by 0 bases and 7 bases, with 13 bases remaining between them. From germline, CDR1 is LNHNV and CDR2 YYDKDF (reference sequence). The CDR3 is 15 residues long. As DNA, the CDR3 is TGTGCCACCAGCAGAGATAGGGGGGGCGGGCAGCCCCAGCATTTT. Residues: CATSRDRGGGQPQHF. Full variable domain (rest looked up from reference TRBV15 and TRBJ1-5): DAMVIQNPRYQVTQFGKPVTLSCSQTLNHNVMYWYQQKSSQAPKLLFHYYDKDFNNEADTPDNFQSRRPNTSFCFLDIRSPGLGDTAMYLCATSRDRGGGQPQHFGDGTRLSIL.

Of note for this clonotype: A much larger clonotype is one base distant, so this may be a read error. V gene TRBV14 combines with J gene TRBJ2-1, with D hard to call. This CDR3 is 12 amino acids long. Looked up from germline, CDR1 is SGHDN and CDR2 is FVKESK. V lost 0 bases and J 6 bases, leaving 3 bases between the germline ends. CDR3 sequence (DNA): TGTGCCAGCAGCCAAGATTTCAATGAGCAGTTCTTC. It translates to CASSQDFNEQFF.

This clonotype was seen ten or more times. This chain connects TRBV5-1 to TRBJ2-3, with 10 bases fitting TRBD2. This CDR3 has 19 amino acids. V was pared by 4 bases and J by 2 bases, with 16 bases of the junction left unmatched. The germline CDR1 and CDR2 sequences are SGHRS and YFSETQ. The CDR3 nucleotides read TGCGCCAGCAGCCGTACTCCGGGACTAGCGACAACAATCACAGATACGCAGTATTTT. Its protein is CASSRTPGLATTITDTQYF. Filled out from reference TRBV5-1 and TRBJ2-3, the complete variable domain reads KAGVTQTPRYLIKTRGQQVTLSCSPISGHRSVSWYQQTPGQGLQFLFEYFSETQRNKGNFPGRFSGRQFSNSRSEMNVSTLELGDSALYLCASSRTPGLATTITDTQYFGPGTRLTVL.

In this sample, this clonotype turned up many times. The chain recombines TRBV12-3 or TRBV12-4 with TRBJ1-2, with 9 positions matching TRBD1. This CDR3 region has 14 residues. V shed 5 bases, J shed 4 bases, and the junction held 5 bases outside the gene matches. Here the CDR3 reads CASSNQGQGYGYTF. CDR3 nucleotides: TGTGCCAGCAGTAACCAGGGACAGGGCTATGGCTACACCTTC.

This clonotype was seen repeatedly, ten times or more. This sequence joins TRBV7-2 and TRBJ2-7; 9 nucleotides agree with TRBD1. The CDR3 spans 14 residues. J lost 7 bases, V lost 5 bases, and 9 bases had no gene match. Per the germline V gene, CDR1 is SGHTA and CDR2 is FQGNSA. This CDR3 reads CASSLGQGTGEQYF. The CDR3 region has the DNA TGTGCCAGCAGCCTTGGACAGGGGACGGGTGAGCAGTACTTC.

In this sample, this clonotype turned up many times. The chain combines TRBV3-1 with TRBJ2-1; D is undetermined. Trimming removed 3 bases at V and 0 bases at J, with 9 bases between. CDR3 length: 15 residues. The germline V gene encodes CDR1 LGHDT and CDR2 YNNKEL (reference sequence). The DNA for the CDR3 is TGTGCCAGCAGCCACGGGCGTAGCTCCTACAATGAGCAGTTCTTC. It encodes CASSHGRSSYNEQFF.

This clonotype showed up many times. The chain combines TRBV7-2 with TRBJ1-4; 7 bases match TRBD1. CDR1 is SGHTA and CDR2 is FQGNSA in the germline V gene. J was trimmed by 6 bases and V by 6 bases; bases with no gene match: 10. The CDR3 runs to 15 residues. CDR3 loop: CASSTTGTEYEKLFF. The CDR3 DNA is TGTGCCAGCAGTACAACCGGGACAGAGTATGAAAAACTGTTTTTT.

The CDR3 DNA reads TGTGCCAGCAGCCCCCGGGACACAGAATTTTTAGGTCTACCTTACGAGCAGTACTTC. Translating it yields CASSPRDTEFLGLPYEQYF. The rearrangement uses TRBV12-3 or TRBV12-4 and TRBJ2-7; possibly TRBD1 for D (6 bases). V gave up 6 bases and J gave up 4 bases, with 31 bases separating them. CDR3 length: 19 amino acids.

This clonotype was observed a few times. The chain combines TRBV14 with TRBJ2-3; tentatively, D is TRBD2 (6 bases). Germline V gene data show CDR1 as SGHDN and CDR2 as FVKESK. Trimming took 4 bases from V and 6 from J, leaving 14 bases between them. This CDR3 is 14 amino acids long. CDR3 sequence reads: CASSLPGVRDTQYF. The DNA for the CDR3 is TGTGCCAGCAGCCTCCCGGGGGTCCGCGATACGCAGTATTTT.

This clonotype was counted a few times. J is TRBJ2-7 and V is TRBV7-2; D is perhaps TRBD2 (6 bases). V lost 1 base to trimming and J lost 3 bases, with 10 bases between them. This CDR3 region has 14 residues. Germline loops: CDR1 SGHTA, CDR2 FQGNSA. The CDR3 here is CASSLGTKDYEQYF. The CDR3 bases are TGTGCCAGCAGCTTAGGGACTAAAGACTACGAGCAGTACTTC.

This clonotype has ten or more counts. The chain carries TRBV5-1 and TRBJ2-6; unclear D gene. The CDR3 totals 15 residues. The germline V and J ends were trimmed by 0 bases and 0 bases, with 4 bases remaining between them. Germline V CDR1 and CDR2: SGHRS, YFSETQ. The chain's CDR3 is CASSLAVSGANVLTF. The CDR3 DNA is TGCGCCAGCAGCTTGGCAGTCTCTGGGGCCAACGTCCTGACTTTC.

This clonotype was observed at least ten times. This sequence joins TRBV3-1 and TRBJ1-2; TRBD1 is a possible D gene (5 bases). Germline assignment: CDR1 LGHDT and CDR2 YNNKEL (reference sequence). Trimming cost V 1 base and J 0 bases, with 9 bases left between them. This CDR3 has 15 amino acids. The chain's CDR3 is CASSQGGRANYGYTF. The CDR3 nucleotides read TGTGCCAGCAGCCAAGGTGGCAGGGCTAACTATGGCTACACCTTC.

This clonotype was recorded many times. This rearrangement joins TRBV7-2 to TRBJ2-3; 12 bases agree with TRBD2. The germline V gene encodes CDR1 SGHTA and CDR2 FQGNSA. J gave up 6 bases and V 3 bases, and 10 bases lay outside the gene matches. This CDR3 is built from 17 residues. Here the CDR3 reads CASSFPVLAGGSDTQYF. In DNA, the CDR3 is TGTGCCAGCAGCTTCCCCGTACTAGCGGGGGGCTCGGATACGCAGTATTTT.